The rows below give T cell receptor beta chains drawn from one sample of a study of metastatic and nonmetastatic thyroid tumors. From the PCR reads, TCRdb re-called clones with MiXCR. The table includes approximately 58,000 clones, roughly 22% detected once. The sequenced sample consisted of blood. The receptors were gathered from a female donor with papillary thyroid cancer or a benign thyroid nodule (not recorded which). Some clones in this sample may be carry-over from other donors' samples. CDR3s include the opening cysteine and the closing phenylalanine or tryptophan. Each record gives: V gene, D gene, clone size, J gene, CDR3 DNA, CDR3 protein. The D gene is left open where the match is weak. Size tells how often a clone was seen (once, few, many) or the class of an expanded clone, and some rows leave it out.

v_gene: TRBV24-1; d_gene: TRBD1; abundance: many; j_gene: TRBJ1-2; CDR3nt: TGTGCCACACAGGGGGACTATGGCTACACCTTC; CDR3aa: CATQGDYGYTF
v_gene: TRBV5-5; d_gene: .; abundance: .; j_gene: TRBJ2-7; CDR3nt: TGTGCCAGCAGCTTTGTTGGAGTGACACCTTACGAGCAGTACTTC; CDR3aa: CASSFVGVTPYEQYF
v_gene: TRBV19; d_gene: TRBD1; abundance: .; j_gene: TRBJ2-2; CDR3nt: TGTGCCAGTAACCTTCAGTGGACAGGCGGGGAGCTGTTTTTT; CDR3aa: CASNLQWTGGELFF
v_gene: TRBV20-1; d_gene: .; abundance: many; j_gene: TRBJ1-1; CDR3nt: TGCAGTGCTAGCCAGGGTTTTTCGGTCACTGAAGCTTTCTTT; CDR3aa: CSASQGFSVTEAFF
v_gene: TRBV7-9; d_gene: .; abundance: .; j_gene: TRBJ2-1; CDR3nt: TGTGCCAGCATGTTAGACCGTGAGCAGTTCTTC; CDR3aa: CASMLDREQFF
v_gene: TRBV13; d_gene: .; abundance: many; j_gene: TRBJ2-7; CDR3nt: TGTGCCAGCAGCCCTACTGAGCGGTACGAGCAGTACTTC; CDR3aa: CASSPTERYEQYF
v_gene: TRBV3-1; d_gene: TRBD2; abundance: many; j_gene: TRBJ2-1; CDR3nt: TGTGCCAGCAGCCAAGTGGGCGGGAGGGCCTACAATGAGCAGTTCTTC; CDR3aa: CASSQVGGRAYNEQFF
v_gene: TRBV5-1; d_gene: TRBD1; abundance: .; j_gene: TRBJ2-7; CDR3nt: TGCGCCAGCAGCCCCAGCCTCCAGGGGGTCTACGAGCAGAACTTC; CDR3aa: CASSPSLQGVYEQNF
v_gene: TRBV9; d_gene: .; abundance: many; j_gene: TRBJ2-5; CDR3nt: TGTGCCAGCAGCGTAGTGGAGGGACCAGGGGGGCAAGAGACCCAGTACTTC; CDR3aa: CASSVVEGPGGQETQYF
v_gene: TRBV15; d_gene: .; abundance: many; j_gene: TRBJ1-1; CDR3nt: TGTGCCACCAGCAGGGGGGACACCAGGAACACTGAAGCTTTCTTT; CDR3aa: CATSRGDTRNTEAFF
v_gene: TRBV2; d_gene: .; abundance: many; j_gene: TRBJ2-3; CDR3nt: TGTGCCAGCATGAGGCGGAGCAGCACAGATACGCAGTATTTT; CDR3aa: CASMRRSSTDTQYF
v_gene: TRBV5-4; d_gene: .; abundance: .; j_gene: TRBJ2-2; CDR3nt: TGTGCCAGCAGCTACAGGTCCGTGGAGCTGTTTTTT; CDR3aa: CASSYRSVELFF
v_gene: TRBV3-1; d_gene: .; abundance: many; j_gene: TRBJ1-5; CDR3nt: TGTGCCAGCAGCCAAGACACCGGGCCCCAGCATTTT; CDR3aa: CASSQDTGPQHF
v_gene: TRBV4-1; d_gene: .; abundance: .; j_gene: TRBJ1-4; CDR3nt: TGCGCCAGTAGCCGTCTCGGGATAGGGAAACTGTTTTTT; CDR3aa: CASSRLGIGKLFF
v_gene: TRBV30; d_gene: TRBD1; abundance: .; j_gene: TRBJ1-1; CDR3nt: TGTGCCTGGAGTGGAGGGGACAGGGGACAGAACACTGAAGCTTTCTTT; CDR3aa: CAWSGGDRGQNTEAFF
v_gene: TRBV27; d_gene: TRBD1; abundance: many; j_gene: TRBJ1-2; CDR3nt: TGTGCCAGCAGTTTCACAGGGGCCTATGGCTACACCTTC; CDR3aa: CASSFTGAYGYTF
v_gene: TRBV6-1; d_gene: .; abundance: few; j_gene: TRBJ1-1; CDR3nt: TGTGCCAGCAGCGGAGACAGGCGCACTGAAGCTTTCTTT; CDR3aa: CASSGDRRTEAFF
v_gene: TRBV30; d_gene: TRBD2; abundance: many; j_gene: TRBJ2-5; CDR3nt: TGTGCCTGGAGTGTATGGTGGGAGGGACTAGTAGGGACCCAGTACTTC; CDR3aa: CAWSVWWEGLVGTQYF
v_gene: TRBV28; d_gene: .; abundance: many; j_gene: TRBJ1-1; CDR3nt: TGTGCCAGCAGTTTATGGACAGGAAAAAACACTGAAGCTTTCTTT; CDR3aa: CASSLWTGKNTEAFF
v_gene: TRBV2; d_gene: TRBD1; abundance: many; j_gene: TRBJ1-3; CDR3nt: TGTGCCAGCAGTGATTATTGGGGACAGGGGGCAAGCTCTGGAAACACCATATATTTT; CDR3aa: CASSDYWGQGASSGNTIYF